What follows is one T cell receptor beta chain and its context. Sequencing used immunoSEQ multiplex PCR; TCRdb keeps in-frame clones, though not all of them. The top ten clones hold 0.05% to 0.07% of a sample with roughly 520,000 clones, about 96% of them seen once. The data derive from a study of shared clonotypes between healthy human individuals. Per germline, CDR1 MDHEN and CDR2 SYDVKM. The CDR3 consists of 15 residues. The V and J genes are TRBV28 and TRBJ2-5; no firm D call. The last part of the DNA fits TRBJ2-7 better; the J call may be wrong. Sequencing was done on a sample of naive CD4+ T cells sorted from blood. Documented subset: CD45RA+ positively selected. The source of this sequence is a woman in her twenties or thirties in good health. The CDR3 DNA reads TGTGCCAGCAGTTTACTAGAACCTCCAAACTACGAGCAGTACTTC. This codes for CASSLLEPPNYEQYF.